One and the same sample provided the 10 T cell receptor beta chains below, sequenced in a study of blood T cells in healthy people across ages. It was with a sample-barcoded 5' primer and a J-beta primer mix that a second PCR of roughly 7 to 12 cycles was run. In TCRdb, the 5' RACE reads were re-called with MiXCR into one record per CDR3 protein. The sample shows 780,000 or so distinct CDR3 sequences, 53% of them seen only once. The sequenced sample consisted of blood. The receptors stem from an elderly man in good health.

The chain combines TRBV15 with TRBJ2-3, with a possible D match to TRBD1 (6 bases). This CDR3 has 16 amino acids. CDR1 LNHNV and CDR2 YYDKDF come from the germline V gene (reference sequence). The V gene lost 3 bases and the J gene lost 2 bases, with 15 bases spanning the gap. The CDR3 region has the DNA TGTGCCACCAGCAGTGGGGACACAGGAGTCACAGATACGCAGTATTTT. Encoded protein: CATSSGDTGVTDTQYF.

The rearrangement joins TRBV21-1 to TRBJ1-1. TRBV21-1 is a pseudogene locus. The CDR3 sequence is 13 residues long. As DNA, the CDR3 is TGTGCCAGCAGCAAACATCGTCGGGAGGAAGCTTTCTTT. The encoded protein is CASSKHRREEAFF.

V gene TRBV10-3 combines with J gene TRBJ2-7, with 7 bases identical to TRBD2. The CDR3 has 15 amino acids. Per germline, CDR1 ENHRY and CDR2 SYGVKD. J gave up 4 bases and V 6 bases, and 12 bases lay outside the gene matches. The chain's CDR3 is CAISDPGGPGYEQYF. The CDR3, as DNA: TGTGCCATCAGCGACCCGGGGGGACCGGGATACGAGCAGTACTTC.

The chain uses TRBV6-5 and TRBJ2-6; 7 nucleotides match TRBD1. CDR1 and CDR2 from the germline V gene are MNHEY and SVGAGI. CDR3 length: 18 residues. V lost 3 bases, J lost 4 bases, and 12 bases stayed unmatched. CDR3 sequence: CASSYLTGKTTGANVLTF. CDR3 nucleotide sequence: TGTGCCAGCAGTTATCTGACAGGGAAAACGACCGGGGCCAACGTCCTGACTTTC.

The rearrangement links TRBV25-1 to TRBJ1-4; 7 bases agree with TRBD1. The J segment lost 4 bases and the V segment lost 4 bases, leaving 6 bases of the junction unmatched. This CDR3 has 15 amino acids. Germline CDR1 is MGHDK and CDR2 is SYGVNS. CDR3 loop: CASSAMTGNNEKLFF. In DNA, the CDR3 is TGTGCCAGCAGTGCCATGACAGGGAATAATGAAAAACTGTTTTTT.

V and J are TRBV12-3 or TRBV12-4 and TRBJ1-5; 7 nucleotides match TRBD1. The V and J ends lost 6 bases and 6 bases, in that order; junction bases with no gene match: 11. The CDR3 sequence is 15 residues long. CDR3 sequence (DNA): TGTGCCAGCAGCCCCGCGAGCCAGGGGGGTCAGCCCCAGCATTTT. Protein sequence: CASSPASQGGQPQHF.

The chain uses TRBV6-5 and TRBJ1-2, with D unclear. Germline CDR1 and CDR2: MNHEY and SVGAGI. V lost 2 bases to trimming and J lost 2 bases, with 6 bases between them. This CDR3 has 13 amino acids. The CDR3, as DNA: TGTGCCAGCAGTTACACTTTCAACTATGGCTACACCTTC. Translated, it gives CASSYTFNYGYTF.

CDR3 amino acids: CASSSQGSGGGSYEQYF. Written as DNA, the CDR3 is TGCGCCAGCAGCTCCCAGGGCTCGGGTGGAGGCTCCTACGAGCAGTACTTC. The V call is TRBV5-1, the J call TRBJ2-7, with D perhaps being TRBD1 or TRBD2 (5 bases each). The germline CDR1 and CDR2 sequences are SGHRS and YFSETQ. The CDR3 sequence is 17 residues long. The germline V and J ends were trimmed by 3 bases and 0 bases, with 19 bases remaining between them. Full variable domain (missing parts from reference TRBV5-1 and TRBJ2-7): KAGVTQTPRYLIKTRGQQVTLSCSPISGHRSVSWYQQTPGQGLQFLFEYFSETQRNKGNFPGRFSGRQFSNSRSEMNVSTLELGDSALYLCASSSQGSGGGSYEQYFGPGTRLTVT.

The V gene is TRBV20-1, the J gene TRBJ2-3, with D perhaps TRBD2 (5 bases). In germline, CDR1 is DFQATT, CDR2 SNEGSKA (reference sequence). V lost 5 bases and J lost 0, with 21 bases in between. The CDR3 consists of 17 residues. CDR3 amino acids: CSADEGWRPSSTDTQYF. CDR3 nucleotides: TGCAGTGCTGATGAGGGTTGGAGACCATCTAGCACAGATACGCAGTATTTT.

The chain combines TRBV4-1 with TRBJ2-1; 12 positions match TRBD2. This CDR3 spans 16 amino acids. The junction had 4 bases not matched to a gene; V was cut back by 1 base and J by 6 bases. In germline, CDR1 is MGHRA, CDR2 YSYEKL. In nucleotides, the CDR3 is TGCGCCAGCAGCCAAGGACTAGCGGGAGCTGGCAATGAGCAGTTCTTC. It yields the protein CASSQGLAGAGNEQFF.